The clone carrying this T cell receptor (beta chain) turned up a few times. Stated time point: newly diagnosed, previously untreated cHL patient sample. Researchers report purifying CD4+ T cells from thawed PBMCs by magnetic negative selection. TCRdb keeps only in-frame clones here, not all; method: immunoSEQ multiplex PCR. Of tens of thousands of clones listed, roughly 90% are singletons. The entry originates in a study of PD-1 blockade in classical Hodgkin lymphoma. The V gene lost 3 bases and the J gene lost 5 bases, with 11 bases spanning the gap. The CDR3 spans 13 residues. Germline V CDR1 and CDR2: SGHRS, YFSETQ.

The chain uses TRBV5-1 and TRBJ1-1, with D maybe TRBD1 (5 bases). Sequenced material: CD4+ T cells from blood. This TCR came from a human donor with classical Hodgkin lymphoma. Here the CDR3 DNA reads TGCGCCAGCAGCTATTCAGAGGGGACTGAAGCTTTCTTT. The encoded protein is CASSYSEGTEAFF.